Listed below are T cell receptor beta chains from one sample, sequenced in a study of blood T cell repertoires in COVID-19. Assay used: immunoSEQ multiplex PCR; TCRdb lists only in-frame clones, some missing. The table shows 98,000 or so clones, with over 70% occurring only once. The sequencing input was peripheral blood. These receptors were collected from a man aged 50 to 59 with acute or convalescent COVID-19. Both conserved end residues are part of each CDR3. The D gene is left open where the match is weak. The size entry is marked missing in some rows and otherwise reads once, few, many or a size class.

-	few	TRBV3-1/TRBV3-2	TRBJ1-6	TGTGCCAGCAGCCAAGATGGTGGCTATTCACCCCTCCACTTT	CASSQDGGYSPLHF
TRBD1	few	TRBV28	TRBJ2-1	TGTGCCAGCACCATAAGTGGGGACAGGTGGACGATTTACAATGAGCAGTTCTTC	CASTISGDRWTIYNEQFF
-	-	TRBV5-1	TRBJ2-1	TGCGCCAGCAGCTTGGGACTCATTAGCTCCTACAATGAGCAGTTCTTC	CASSLGLISSYNEQFF
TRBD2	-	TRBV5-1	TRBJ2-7	TGCGCCAGCAGCTTGGTGGCGGGGGGGGGATACGAGCAGTACTTC	CASSLVAGGGYEQYF
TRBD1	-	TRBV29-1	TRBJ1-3	TGCAGCGCCGGGACAGGGACGGCTGGAAACACCATATATTTT	CSAGTGTAGNTIYF
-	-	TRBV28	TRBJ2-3	TGTGCCAGCAGTTTTGAAGGGGGACGCACAGATACGCAGTATTTT	CASSFEGGRTDTQYF
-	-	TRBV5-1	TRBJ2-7	TGCGCCAGCAGCTTGTACGGCGGCTACGAGCAGTACTTC	CASSLYGGYEQYF
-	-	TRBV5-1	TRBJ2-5	TGCGCCAGCAGCTCAACAGGGAGAGGGCAAGAGACCCAGTACTTC	CASSSTGRGQETQYF
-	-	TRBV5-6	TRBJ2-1	TGTGCCAGCCGCAACTTCCCCGTACTAGGGGGAAATGAGCAGTTCTTC	CASRNFPVLGGNEQFF
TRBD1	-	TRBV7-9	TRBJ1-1	TGTGCCAGCAGCACACGACAGGGGGGCGGCACTGAAGCTTTCTTT	CASSTRQGGGTEAFF
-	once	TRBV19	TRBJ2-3	TGTGCCAGTAGTATTTTGCAGGCGAGCACAGATACGCAGTATTTT	CASSILQASTDTQYF
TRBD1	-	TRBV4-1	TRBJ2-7	TGCGCCAGCAGCCATGCCGGGACAGGGGACTACGGGCAGTACTTC	CASSHAGTGDYGQYF
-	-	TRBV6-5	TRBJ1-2	TGTGCCAGCAGTTACTCAGGGCGGGGCTATGGCTACACCTTC	CASSYSGRGYGYTF
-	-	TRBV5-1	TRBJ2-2	TGCGCCAGCAGCCGGGAGACAGGGTGGTCCGGGGAGCTGTTTTTT	CASSRETGWSGELFF
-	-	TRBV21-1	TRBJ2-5	TGTGCCAGCAGCCTCCCCGGGGGGTTAAAGACCCAGTACTTC	CASSLPGGLKTQYF